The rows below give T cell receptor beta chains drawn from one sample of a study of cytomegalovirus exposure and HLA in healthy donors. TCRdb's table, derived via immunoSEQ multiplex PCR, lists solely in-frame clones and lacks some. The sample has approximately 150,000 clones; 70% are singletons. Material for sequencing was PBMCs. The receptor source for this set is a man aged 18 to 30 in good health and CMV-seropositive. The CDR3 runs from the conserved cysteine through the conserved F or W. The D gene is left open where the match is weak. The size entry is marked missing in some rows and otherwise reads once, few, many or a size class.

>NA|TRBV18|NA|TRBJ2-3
TGTGCCAGCTCCCGGGAGTCCCGTACAGATACGCAGTATTTT
CASSRESRTDTQYF
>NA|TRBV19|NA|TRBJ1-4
TGTGCCAGTAGTAACGGAGTGAATAATGAAAAACTGTTTTTT
CASSNGVNNEKLFF
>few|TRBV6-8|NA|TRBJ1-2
TGTGCCAGCAACCAGTTAACCCTGGGAACCGACAGGAAGGACTATGGCTACACCTTC
CASNQLTLGTDRKDYGYTF
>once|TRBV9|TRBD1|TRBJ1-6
TGTGCCAGCAGCCCCCGGGACAGTTTTTCACCCCTCCACTTT
CASSPRDSFSPLHF
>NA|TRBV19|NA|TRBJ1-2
TGTGCCAGTAGTAGAGATTACCCGAGTAAGCTCTATGGCTACACCTTC
CASSRDYPSKLYGYTF
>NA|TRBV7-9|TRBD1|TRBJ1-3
TGTGCCAGCAGCCAACAGGCTGGCAGGGGGCCTGGAAACACCATATATTTT
CASSQQAGRGPGNTIYF
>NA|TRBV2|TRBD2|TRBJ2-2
TGTGCCAGCAGGTACCGGGACTACGGTTCCGGGGAGCTGTTTTTT
CASRYRDYGSGELFF
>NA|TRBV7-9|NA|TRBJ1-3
TGTGCCAGCAGCTTAGGGCCTCGGGGTTACGGAAACACCATATATTTT
CASSLGPRGYGNTIYF
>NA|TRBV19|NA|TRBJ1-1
TGTGCCAGTAGTATCCGGCGAGGAGGCACTGAAGCTTTCTTT
CASSIRRGGTEAFF
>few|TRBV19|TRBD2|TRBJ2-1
TGTGCCAGTAGTTTAGCGGGAAACAATGAGCAGTTCTTC
CASSLAGNNEQFF
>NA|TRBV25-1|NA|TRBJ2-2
TGTGCCAGCAGTGAGGACAGAGGATACACCGGGGAGCTGTTTTTT
CASSEDRGYTGELFF
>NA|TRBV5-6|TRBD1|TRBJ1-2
TGTGCCAGCACCCTTCGACAGGGTAGGGGCGCTAACTATGGCTACACCTTC
CASTLRQGRGANYGYTF
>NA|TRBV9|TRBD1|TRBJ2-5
TGTGCCAGCAGCAGGACAGGGGCCAAGGGAGAGACCCAGTACTTC
CASSRTGAKGETQYF
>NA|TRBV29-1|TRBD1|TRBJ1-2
TGCAGCGCCGCTACCGTGGACAGGGGGCAGGAGGGCTACACCTTC
CSAATVDRGQEGYTF
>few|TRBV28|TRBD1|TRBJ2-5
TGTGCCAGCAGACCCGGGACAGGTACAGAGACCCAGTACTTC
CASRPGTGTETQYF
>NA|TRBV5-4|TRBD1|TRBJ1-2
TGTGCCAGCAGCTTGGAAGGGACAGCGAGAGCTAACTATGGCTACACCTTC
CASSLEGTARANYGYTF
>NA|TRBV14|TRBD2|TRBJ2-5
TGTGCCAGCAGCCAAGTTACCGGGAGGGAGACCCAGTACTTC
CASSQVTGRETQYF
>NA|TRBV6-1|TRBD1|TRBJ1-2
TGTGCCAGCAGAACCACAGGGGGCGACGGCTACACCTTC
CASRTTGGDGYTF
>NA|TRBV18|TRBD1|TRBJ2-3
TGTGCCAGCTCACGGGACAGGAGCACAGATACGCAGTATTTT
CASSRDRSTDTQYF
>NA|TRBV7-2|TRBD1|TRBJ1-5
TGTGCCAGCAGCCCGGGACAGGGGAGGGAGCCCCAGCATTTT
CASSPGQGREPQHF
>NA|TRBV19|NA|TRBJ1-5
TGTGCCAGTAGACCGGCCGGGACAAAGGGCAATCAGCCCCAGCATTTT
CASRPAGTKGNQPQHF
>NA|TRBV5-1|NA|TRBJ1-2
TGCGCCAGCAGCTTGGCGCAGGATGGTACTGGCTACACCTTC
CASSLAQDGTGYTF
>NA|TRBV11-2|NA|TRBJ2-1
TGTGCCAGCAGCGTTATAAGCTATGAGCAGTTCTTC
CASSVISYEQFF
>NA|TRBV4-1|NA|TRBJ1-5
TGCGCCAGCAGCCAAGTTCTACAGTTGAATCAGCCCCAGCATTTT
CASSQVLQLNQPQHF
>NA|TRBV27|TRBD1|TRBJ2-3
TGTGCCAGCAGGGGGACAGCCACAGATACGCAGTATTTT
CASRGTATDTQYF
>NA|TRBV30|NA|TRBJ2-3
TGTGCCTGGAGCGCCTTGGGGCCTGGCACAGATACGCAGTATTTT
CAWSALGPGTDTQYF
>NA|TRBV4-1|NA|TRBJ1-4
TGCGCCAGCAGCCGGCGATACAGGGTTACGTCTAATGAAAAACTGTTTTTT
CASSRRYRVTSNEKLFF
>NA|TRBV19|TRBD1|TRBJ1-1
TGTGCCAGTAGTATTTCGGTGGGGACAGCCAGGAACACTGAAGCTTTCTTT
CASSISVGTARNTEAFF
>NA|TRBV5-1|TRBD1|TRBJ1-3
TGCGCCAGCACCCCCTCCGGGACAGGCCTCTTCTCTGGAAACACCATATATTTT
CASTPSGTGLFSGNTIYF
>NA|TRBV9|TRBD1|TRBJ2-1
TGTGCCAGCAGCGCCAAGGGACAGACCAGTGAGCAGTTCTTC
CASSAKGQTSEQFF
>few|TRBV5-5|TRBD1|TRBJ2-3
TGTGCCAGCAGCTCAGACAGGGTAGTCGATACGCAGTATTTT
CASSSDRVVDTQYF
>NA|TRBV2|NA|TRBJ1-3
TGTGCCAGCAGTGAGGTGGTATCAGACTGGGTCGGAAACACCATATATTTT
CASSEVVSDWVGNTIYF
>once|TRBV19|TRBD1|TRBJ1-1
TGTGCCAGTAAAATAGACAGGGTGGGCACTGAAGCTTTCTTT
CASKIDRVGTEAFF
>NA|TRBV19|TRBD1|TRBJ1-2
TGTGCCAGTAGTATTAATGGGGACAGTGTGATAACTAACACCTTC
CASSINGDSVITNTF
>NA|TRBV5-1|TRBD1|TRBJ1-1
TGCGCCAGCAGCTTGGAAGCAGGGGGCGCAGAAGCTTTCTTT
CASSLEAGGAEAFF
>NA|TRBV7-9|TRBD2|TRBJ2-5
TGTGCCAGCAGCTTAATGTTAGCGGGACAAGAGACCCAGTACTTC
CASSLMLAGQETQYF
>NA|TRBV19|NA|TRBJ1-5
TGTGCCAGTAGCTTTAATCATGCGGGCAATCAGCCCCAGCATTTT
CASSFNHAGNQPQHF
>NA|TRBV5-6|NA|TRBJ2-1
TGTGCCAGCAGCTTGGTTAGGCGCACTACAAACAATGAGCAGTTCTTC
CASSLVRRTTNNEQFF
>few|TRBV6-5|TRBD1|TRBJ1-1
TGTGCCAGCAGTTCCATAATCGGACAGGGCTCTGAAGCTTTCTTT
CASSSIIGQGSEAFF
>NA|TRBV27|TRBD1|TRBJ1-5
TGTGCCAGCAGTTCCCGGACAGGTCTTTTGCCCCAGCATTTT
CASSSRTGLLPQHF
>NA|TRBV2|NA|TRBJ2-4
TGTGCCAGCAGTGAATCGCGTTCTTTCGGCAAAAACATTCAGTACTTC
CASSESRSFGKNIQYF
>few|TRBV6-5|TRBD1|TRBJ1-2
TGTGCCAGCAGCAGGACAGGAGCTTATGGCTACACCTTC
CASSRTGAYGYTF